This T cell receptor beta chain derives from a study of Ad26.COV2.S vaccination and SARS-CoV-2 variants. Study-wide context: Into the muscle, Ad26.COV2.S was dosed once or twice, 56 days apart.

Produced via immunoSEQ multiplex PCR; TCRdb's table is partial and in-frame only. The sample yields 500,000 or so clones, roughly nine tenths seen once. The germline V gene encodes CDR1 MNHEY and CDR2 SVGAGI. This CDR3 region has 14 residues. V was clipped by 0 bases and J by 7 bases, with 7 bases between them. Treatment: roughly 20 received Ad26.COV2.S at low or high dose, single or two shots; 5 received placebo; per-sample allocation not given. The samples date from day 63 after the first vaccine or placebo injection. An adult donor aged 18-55 years was enrolled in Boston. Built on an Ad26 vector, the vaccine expressed Wuhan-strain SARS-CoV-2 spike.

Sequencing was performed on peripheral blood, taken in a trial of Ad26.COV2.S vaccine versus placebo. The sequence came from a person between 18 and 65 years old who received the Ad26.COV2.S COVID-19 vaccine or a placebo. V usage is TRBV6-5 and J usage is TRBJ1-6, with D maybe TRBD1 (6 bases). CDR3 nucleotide sequence: TGTGCCAGCAGTTACTCTGGGGGCAATTCACCCCTCCACTTT. This codes for CASSYSGGNSPLHF.